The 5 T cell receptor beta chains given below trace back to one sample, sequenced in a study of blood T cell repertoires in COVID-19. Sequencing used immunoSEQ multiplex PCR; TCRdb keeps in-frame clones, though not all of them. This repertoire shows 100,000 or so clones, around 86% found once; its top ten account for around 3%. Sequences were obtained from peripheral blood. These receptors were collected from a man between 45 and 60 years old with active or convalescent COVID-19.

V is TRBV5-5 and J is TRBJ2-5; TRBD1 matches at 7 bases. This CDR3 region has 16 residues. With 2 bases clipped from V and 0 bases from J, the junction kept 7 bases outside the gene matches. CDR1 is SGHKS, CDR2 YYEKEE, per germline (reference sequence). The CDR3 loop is CASSLLQGPNQETQYF. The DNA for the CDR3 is TGTGCCAGCAGCTTACTACAGGGGCCTAACCAAGAGACCCAGTACTTC. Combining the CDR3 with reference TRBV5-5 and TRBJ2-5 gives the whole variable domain DAGVTQSPTHLIKTRGQQVTLRCSPISGHKSVSWYQQVLGQGPQFIFQYYEKEERGRGNFPDRFSARQFPNYSSELNVNALLLGDSALYLCASSLLQGPNQETQYFGPGTRLLVL.

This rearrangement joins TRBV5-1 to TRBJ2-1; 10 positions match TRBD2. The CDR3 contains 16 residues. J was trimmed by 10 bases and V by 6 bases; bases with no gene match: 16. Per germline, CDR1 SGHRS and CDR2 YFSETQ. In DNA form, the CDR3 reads TGCGCCAGCACCGTTTCGAGCGGGGGGGCCGGAGAAGAGCAGTTCTTC. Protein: CASTVSSGGAGEEQFF.

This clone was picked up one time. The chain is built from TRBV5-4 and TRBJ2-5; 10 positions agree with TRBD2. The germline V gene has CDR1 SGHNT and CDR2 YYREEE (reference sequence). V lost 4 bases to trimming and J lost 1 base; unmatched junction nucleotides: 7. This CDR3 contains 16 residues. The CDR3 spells CASSPGTSALQETQYF. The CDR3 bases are TGTGCCAGCAGCCCTGGGACTAGCGCGCTCCAAGAGACCCAGTACTTC.

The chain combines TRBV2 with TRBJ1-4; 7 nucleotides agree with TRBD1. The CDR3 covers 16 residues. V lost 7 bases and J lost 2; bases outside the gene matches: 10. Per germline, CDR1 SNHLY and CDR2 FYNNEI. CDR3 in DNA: TGTGCCAGCACCCGGGACAGAGCAACGACTAATGAAAAACTGTTTTTT. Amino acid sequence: CASTRDRATTNEKLFF.

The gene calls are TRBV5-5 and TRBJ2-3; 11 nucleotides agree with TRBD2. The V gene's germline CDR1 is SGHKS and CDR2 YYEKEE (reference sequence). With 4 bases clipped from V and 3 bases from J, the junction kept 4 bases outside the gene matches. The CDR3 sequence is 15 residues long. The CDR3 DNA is TGTGCCAGCAGCAGACTAGCGGGGTGGACAGATACGCAGTATTTT. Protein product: CASSRLAGWTDTQYF.